A selection of T cell receptor beta chains follows, all from one sample in a study of beta chain features in type 1 diabetes. Sequencing was performed with immunoSEQ multiplex PCR; in TCRdb, only in-frame clones are kept and a portion is missing. The data contain approximately 470,000 clones, 30% of them singletons. Sequenced material: naive CD4+ T cells from blood. The receptors here all came from a man between 18 and 29 years old in good health. CDR3s include the opening cysteine and the closing phenylalanine or tryptophan. A D gene is named only where the DNA matches it firmly. A clone size is listed for some rows: how often the clone was seen (once, few, many), or a class if it is expanded.

>TRBV7-8|TRBJ2-7|.|.
CASSLERVFSYEQYF
TGTGCCAGCAGCTTAGAGAGGGTCTTCTCCTACGAGCAGTACTTC
>TRBV4-2|TRBJ2-1|once|.
CASSQDWAGNKYNEQFF
TGTGCCAGCAGCCAAGATTGGGCGGGAAATAAGTACAATGAGCAGTTCTTC
>TRBV7-2|TRBJ2-1|few|.
CASSLQGPYNEQFF
TGTGCCAGCAGCTTGCAGGGCCCTTACAATGAGCAGTTCTTC
>TRBV29-1|TRBJ2-3|.|TRBD2
CSVEFPPGTTRDTQYF
TGCAGCGTTGAATTCCCCCCGGGGACTACTAGAGATACGCAGTATTTT
>TRBV30|TRBJ2-7|.|.
CAWSAYNQGVGTYEQYF
TGTGCCTGGAGTGCGTACAATCAGGGAGTAGGGACCTACGAGCAGTACTTC
>TRBV30|TRBJ1-1|few|.
CAWNQLDTEAFF
TGTGCCTGGAACCAGTTGGACACTGAAGCTTTCTTT
>TRBV28|TRBJ2-7|.|.
CASTVGSYEQYF
TGTGCCAGCACAGTAGGCTCCTACGAGCAGTACTTC
>TRBV30|TRBJ2-7|once|TRBD1
CAWSPTTGPYEQYF
TGTGCCTGGAGTCCGACGACAGGGCCGTACGAGCAGTACTTC
>TRBV14|TRBJ2-5|.|TRBD2
CASSPRLAGVETQYF
TGTGCCAGCAGCCCCAGACTAGCGGGAGTGGAGACCCAGTACTTC
>TRBV30|TRBJ2-1|.|.
CAWSRRYDQFF
TGTGCCTGGAGTAGACGGTACGACCAGTTCTTC
>TRBV5-1|TRBJ1-2|.|TRBD1
CASSKNTGQIYGYTF
TGCGCCAGCAGCAAAAACACGGGACAGATCTATGGCTACACCTTC
>TRBV5-1|TRBJ2-7|once|.
CASSTGREAYEQYF
TGCGCCAGCAGCACCGGACGGGAAGCCTACGAGCAGTACTTC
>TRBV28|TRBJ2-1|few|.
CASRYLGNNEQFF
TGTGCCAGCAGATATCTAGGGAACAATGAGCAGTTCTTC
>TRBV5-1|TRBJ2-5|few|TRBD2
CASSSGLASETQYF
TGCGCCAGCAGCTCAGGACTAGCGTCAGAGACCCAGTACTTC
>TRBV9|TRBJ2-7|.|.
CASSPSGPSYEQYF
TGTGCCAGCAGCCCCTCCGGGCCTTCCTACGAGCAGTACTTC
>TRBV29-1|TRBJ1-3|few|TRBD1
CSVTGGLSGNTIYF
TGCAGCGTGACAGGGGGTTTGTCTGGAAACACCATATATTTT
>TRBV30|TRBJ1-1|.|.
CAWSSGVTEAFF
TGTGCCTGGAGTAGTGGGGTCACTGAAGCTTTCTTT
>TRBV30|TRBJ2-3|.|.
CASPGLPGDTQYF
TGTGCCTCACCGGGACTCCCGGGGGATACGCAGTATTTT
>TRBV6-6|TRBJ1-2|.|.
CASSGVSNYGYTF
TGTGCCAGCAGTGGCGTCAGCAACTATGGCTACACCTTC
>TRBV30|TRBJ2-7|few|TRBD1
CAWSGPSGQGSAYEQYF
TGTGCCTGGAGTGGGCCCTCGGGACAGGGGTCTGCGTACGAGCAGTACTTC
>TRBV20-1|TRBJ1-2|.|.
CSARDYLGATF
TGCAGTGCTAGAGATTATCTTGGAGCCACCTTC
>TRBV7-2|TRBJ1-5|.|.
CASSLESLGYQPQHF
TGTGCCAGCAGCTTAGAGTCTTTAGGGTATCAGCCCCAGCATTTT
>TRBV7-3|TRBJ2-1|.|TRBD2
CASSPLGDPSGVSYNEQFF
TGTGCCAGCAGCCCCCTGGGGGATCCTAGCGGGGTATCCTACAATGAGCAGTTCTTC
>TRBV29-1|TRBJ2-2|.|TRBD2
CSARTSSANTGELFF
TGCAGCGCCCGGACTAGCTCTGCGAACACCGGGGAGCTGTTTTTT
>TRBV29-1|TRBJ2-7|.|.
CSVETPLAESYEQYF
TGCAGCGTTGAAACCCCCTTAGCAGAATCCTACGAGCAGTACTTC
>TRBV6-6|TRBJ2-4|.|.
CASSYDGRAKNIQYF
TGTGCCAGCAGTTACGATGGACGGGCCAAAAACATTCAGTACTTC
>TRBV9|TRBJ1-2|.|.
CASSVNGANYGYTF
TGTGCCAGCAGCGTGAACGGCGCTAACTATGGCTACACCTTC
>TRBV7-2|TRBJ2-3|.|.
CASSTSGVSTDTQYF
TGTGCCAGCAGCACCAGCGGAGTTAGCACAGATACGCAGTATTTT
>TRBV9|TRBJ2-3|.|.
CASSADPYTDTQYF
TGTGCCAGCAGCGCCGACCCGTACACAGATACGCAGTATTTT
>TRBV9|TRBJ2-2|.|.
CASSVRPPPGELFF
TGTGCCAGCAGCGTACGTCCCCCGCCCGGGGAGCTGTTTTTT